Below, 31 T cell receptor beta chains from the same sample are listed, as sequenced in a study of T-cell reconstitution after alpha-beta-depleted transplantation in children. Unique molecular identifiers were used to barcode this TCRbeta library. TCRdb passed the PCR reads through MiXCR, listing each CDR3 protein once. The sample shows over 25,000 distinct CDR3 sequences, roughly a sixth of them seen only once. Sequences were derived from PBMCs, mostly from graft donor cells, sampled 60 days after TCRalphabeta/CD19-depleted stem cell transplant. The receptor source for this set is a male patient under 10 years old who had a stem cell transplant for acute lymphoblastic leukemia, so the T cells may come from the graft donor.

This clonotype was observed many times. The rearrangement links TRBV11-3 to TRBJ2-3; the D gene is possibly TRBD1 (6 bases). Trimming stripped 2 bases from V and 10 bases from J, with 16 bases between. Germline assignment: CDR1 SGHNT and CDR2 YENEEA. This CDR3 contains 14 residues. The CDR3 loop is CASSLSLGAAAQYF. CDR3 sequence (DNA): TGTGCCAGCAGCTTATCTCTGGGGGCAGCCGCGCAGTATTTT.

This clonotype was detected ten times or more. This chain connects TRBV7-9 to TRBJ1-1; D possibly corresponds to TRBD1 (5 bases). The length of the CDR3 is 14 residues. Germline V gene sequence: CDR1 SEHNR, CDR2 FQNEAQ (reference sequence). V was shortened by 3 bases and J by 6 bases, with 14 bases between the two germline ends. CDR3 coding DNA: TGTGCCAGCAGCTTTGTCAAGGGGATCGCTGAAGCTTTCTTT. Translation: CASSFVKGIAEAFF.

This clonotype was observed at least ten times. V is TRBV5-1 and J is TRBJ1-5; 7 nucleotides align to TRBD1. Unmatched junction bases numbered 4, after V lost 4 bases and J lost 0 bases. The CDR3 loop spans 15 amino acids. CDR1 SGHRS and CDR2 YFSETQ come from the germline V gene. Here the CDR3 reads CASSTGTASNQPQHF. CDR3 nucleotide sequence: TGCGCCAGCAGCACCGGGACAGCTAGCAATCAGCCCCAGCATTTT.

The chain combines TRBV7-2 with TRBJ1-2; 9 bases map to TRBD1. The germline V gene encodes CDR1 SGHTA and CDR2 FQGNSA. This CDR3 is 15 amino acids long. J gave up 4 bases and V 4 bases, and 7 bases lay outside the gene matches. For the CDR3, the DNA is TGTGCCAGCAGCTCCCGACAGGGGGTACGCTATGGCTACACCTTC. This gives the protein CASSSRQGVRYGYTF.

This clonotype was counted between two and nine times. The chain combines TRBV4-1 with TRBJ2-3; 14 positions agree with TRBD2. Germline-derived CDR1 and CDR2 are MGHRA and YSYEKL. The CDR3 is 17 residues long. Trimming took 0 bases from V and 6 from J; bases not matched to a gene: 5. As DNA, the CDR3 is TGCGCCAGCAGCCAAGATTTGACTAGCGGGAGGGCCGATACGCAGTATTTT. This codes for CASSQDLTSGRADTQYF.

This chain joins TRBV6-1 and TRBJ2-2; 12 bases map to TRBD1. V shed 6 bases, J shed 7 bases, and the junction held 18 bases outside the gene matches. The CDR3 length is 19 residues. Per the germline V gene, CDR1 is MNHNS and CDR2 is SASEGT. The DNA for the CDR3 is TGTGCCAGCAGACGGAGGGGGACAGGGGGCTTTTATCGTGACGGGGAGCTGTTTTTT. It translates to CASRRRGTGGFYRDGELFF.

This clonotype came up many times. The chain couples TRBV5-1 to TRBJ2-7, with 14 positions matching TRBD2. The V segment lost 5 bases and the J segment 5 bases; nucleotides outside the gene matches: 3. CDR1 SGHRS and CDR2 YFSETQ come from the germline V gene. The CDR3 has 14 amino acids. The CDR3 DNA follows: TGCGCCAGCAGAGGACTAGCGGGGGGCCACGAGCAGTACTTC. Protein product: CASRGLAGGHEQYF.

Ten or more counts support this clonotype. The chain employs TRBV7-8 and TRBJ2-7; TRBD2 agrees at 10 bases. The germline CDR1 and CDR2 sequences are SGHVS and FQNEAQ. V lost 8 bases to trimming and J lost 4 bases; unmatched junction nucleotides: 8. This CDR3 is 14 amino acids long. The CDR3 reads CASGQREGLYEQYF. CDR3 bases: TGTGCCAGCGGGCAGCGGGAGGGTCTTTACGAGCAGTACTTC.

This clonotype appeared a few times. The chain uses TRBV29-1 and TRBJ2-5, with D unclear. The CDR3 runs 12 residues. V was clipped by 6 bases and J by 3 bases, with 11 bases between them. Per germline, CDR1 SQVTM and CDR2 ANQGSEA. CDR3 nucleotides: TGCAGCGTGGCATGGTCGAAAGAGACCCAGTACTTC. Translating gives CSVAWSKETQYF.

As to this clonotype: A read error may account for a junction end that differs from germline. The V and J genes are TRBV5-5 and TRBJ1-4; possibly TRBD1 for D (5 bases). The CDR3 extends over 14 amino acids. Germline CDR1 is SGHKS and CDR2 is YYEKEE (reference sequence). CDR3 protein: CASTLSTSDKKTVF. For the CDR3, the DNA is TGTGCCAGCACATTATCGACCTCGGACAAAAAAACAGTTTTT.

This clonotype was observed a handful of times. The CDR3 sequence: CASNVGLYVYEQYF. The CDR3 DNA follows: TGCGCCAGCAACGTGGGACTATACGTTTACGAGCAGTACTTC. The chain uses TRBV4-1 and TRBJ2-7, with 7 bases fitting TRBD2. The trim removed 7 bases at V and 4 bases at J, leaving 10 bases unmatched. The CDR3 extends over 14 amino acids. CDR1 MGHRA and CDR2 YSYEKL come from the germline V gene.

V is TRBV7-2 and J is TRBJ2-7; 9 nucleotides line up with TRBD1. V gave up 6 bases and J gave up 5 bases; unmatched junction bases: 8. Germline V gives CDR1 SGHTA, CDR2 FQGNSA. This CDR3 spans 14 amino acids. The CDR3 sequence: CASSPGQGRHEQYF. DNA of the CDR3: TGTGCCAGCAGTCCGGGACAGGGAAGGCACGAGCAGTACTTC.

The rearrangement uses TRBV11-1 and TRBJ2-5, with TRBD2 matching 10 bases. The CDR3 runs to 15 residues. The germline gives CDR1 SGHAT, CDR2 FQDESV (reference sequence). The ends lost 5 bases at V and 4 bases at J; junction bases unmatched: 7. The CDR3 reads CASSPPSGSSETQYF. Written as DNA, the CDR3 is TGTGCCAGCAGCCCACCTAGCGGGAGTTCAGAGACCCAGTACTTC.

As regards this clonotype: Sequence at one end of the junction differs from germline and may be a read error. The rearrangement uses TRBV12-3 or TRBV12-4 and TRBJ2-1, with 13 bases matching TRBD2. The CDR3 is made up of 18 amino acids. The CDR3 DNA reads as TGTGCCATCAGTTTAGCGCCCGGACTAGCGGGAGTAATAGGTGAGCAGTTCTTC. It specifies CAISLAPGLAGVIGEQFF.

The chain joins TRBV4-3 to TRBJ2-7; D gene uncertain. Per the germline V gene, CDR1 is LGHNA and CDR2 is YSLEER. CDR3 size: 15 residues. V was clipped by 0 bases and J by 2 bases, with 11 bases between them. The CDR3: CASSQDNVATYEQYF. CDR3 bases: TGCGCCAGCAGCCAAGATAACGTCGCAACCTACGAGCAGTACTTC.

The sample holds many counts of this clonotype. V usage is TRBV5-1 and J usage is TRBJ2-1; D may be TRBD1 (6 bases). V was clipped by 1 base and J by 8 bases, with 16 bases between them. CDR1 and CDR2 (germline): SGHRS, YFSETQ. The CDR3 loop spans 15 amino acids. The CDR3 here is CASSLQQGRSDEQFF. CDR3 DNA sequence: TGCGCCAGCAGCTTGCAACAGGGACGCTCCGATGAGCAGTTCTTC.

The chain carries TRBV20-1 and TRBJ1-5; 8 nucleotides match TRBD1. The CDR3 length is 13 residues. Germline V CDR1 and CDR2: DFQATT, SNEGSKA (reference sequence). V was pared by 8 bases and J by 1 base, with 4 bases of the junction left unmatched. The CDR3 region has the DNA TGCAGTTCCACAGGGGGGAGCAATCAGCCCCAGCATTTT. This sequence encodes CSSTGGSNQPQHF.

The table lists this clonotype with a few counts. V is TRBV5-6 and J is TRBJ2-2, with 9 bases that match TRBD1. With 8 bases clipped from V and 3 bases from J, the junction kept 14 bases outside the gene matches. The CDR3 runs to 17 residues. The germline V gene has CDR1 SGHDT and CDR2 YYEEEE. The CDR3 protein is CARGPGTGSLYTGELFF. The CDR3 region has the DNA TGTGCCAGGGGCCCCGGGACAGGGAGTCTCTACACCGGGGAGCTGTTTTTT.

This clonotype was seen ten or more times. The V and J genes are TRBV12-3 or TRBV12-4 and TRBJ1-1; 10 bases match TRBD1. The length of the CDR3 is 16 residues. V was clipped by 1 base and J by 0 bases; unmatched bases: 2. The CDR3 DNA reads as TGTGCCAGCAGTTTAGGACAGGGGGCTCTGAACACTGAAGCTTTCTTT. It codes for CASSLGQGALNTEAFF.

The chain employs TRBV5-1 and TRBJ2-2; 9 nucleotides align to TRBD2. The CDR3 has 16 residues. Trimming took 0 bases from V and 1 from J; bases not matched to a gene: 1. Germline V gives CDR1 SGHRS, CDR2 YFSETQ. In DNA, the CDR3 is TGCGCCAGCAGCTTGGTAGCGGGGGTGAACACCGGGGAGCTGTTTTTT. Its translation is CASSLVAGVNTGELFF.

In its sample, this clonotype was seen a few times. J is TRBJ2-3 and V is TRBV7-8; 11 bases are a match to TRBD2. Germline CDR1 reads SGHVS; CDR2 reads FQNEAQ. The CDR3 has 16 amino acids. The V and J ends lost 5 bases and 5 bases, in that order; junction bases with no gene match: 9. CDR3 residues: CASSPRLAGMVDTQYF. As DNA, the CDR3 is TGTGCCAGCAGCCCGCGACTAGCGGGGATGGTAGATACGCAGTATTTT.

This clonotype was picked up a small number of times. At one end the junction does not follow the germline gene, possibly because of a read error. The chain carries TRBV4-1 and TRBJ2-3; 12 positions match TRBD2. The CDR3 sequence is 20 residues long. Germline loops: CDR1 MGHRA, CDR2 YSYEKL. The CDR3 DNA reads as TGCGCCAGCAGCCAAGACACCGGCGGACTAGCGGGAAGTTGGACAGATACCCAGTATTTT. Translating gives CASSQDTGGLAGSWTDTQYF.

This clonotype turned up a few times. Here the CDR3 reads CASSPPGHLYGYTF. The CDR3 nucleotides are TGTGCCAGCAGCCCGCCGGGACACTTATATGGCTACACCTTC. The chain recombines TRBV5-5 with TRBJ1-2; the D gene is possibly TRBD1 (6 bases). Trimming cost V 4 bases and J 5 bases, with 15 bases left between them. Germline V gives CDR1 SGHKS, CDR2 YYEKEE (reference sequence). This CDR3 contains 14 residues.

This clonotype was recorded at least ten times. The gene calls are TRBV28 and TRBJ2-3; 8 bases map to TRBD2. The CDR3 covers 17 residues. In germline, CDR1 is MDHEN, CDR2 SYDVKM. The V gene end was trimmed by 6 bases and the J gene end by 2 bases; junction bases not matched to a gene: 13. This chain's CDR3 is CASSLILNSGNTDTQYF. In DNA, the CDR3 is TGTGCCAGCAGCCTTATACTAAATAGCGGGAACACAGATACGCAGTATTTT.

The sample holds a few counts of this clonotype. The V call is TRBV4-3, the J call TRBJ2-7, with D maybe TRBD2 (6 bases). This CDR3 spans 15 amino acids. Germline assignment: CDR1 LGHNA and CDR2 YSLEER. V lost 0 bases and J 5 bases, leaving 14 bases between the germline ends. This CDR3 reads CASSQDGGKGNEQYF. The DNA of the CDR3 is TGCGCCAGCAGCCAAGATGGGGGGAAAGGGAACGAGCAGTACTTC.

This clonotype came up a few times. The rearrangement uses TRBV5-1 and TRBJ2-1; 13 bases are a match to TRBD2. CDR1 is SGHRS, CDR2 YFSETQ, per germline. This CDR3 contains 19 residues. After removal of 1 base from V and 5 bases from J, the junction contained 12 bases not matched to a gene. In DNA, the CDR3 is TGCGCCAGCAGCTTGCCCCCTACCGGGACTAGCGGGAATCACAATGAGCAGTTCTTC. Translating it yields CASSLPPTGTSGNHNEQFF. Looking up the rest from reference TRBV5-1 and TRBJ2-1 gives the full variable domain: KAGVTQTPRYLIKTRGQQVTLSCSPISGHRSVSWYQQTPGQGLQFLFEYFSETQRNKGNFPGRFSGRQFSNSRSEMNVSTLELGDSALYLCASSLPPTGTSGNHNEQFFGPGTRLTVL.

This clonotype was detected only a few times. The chain recombines TRBV7-8 with TRBJ2-3; D gene uncertain. The CDR3 is 15 residues long. CDR1 is SGHVS and CDR2 is FQNEAQ in the germline V gene. V lost 3 bases to trimming and J lost 0 bases, with 10 bases between them. The DNA of the CDR3 is TGTGCCAGCAGCTTGGACCTCTTTAGCACAGATACGCAGTATTTT. This codes for CASSLDLFSTDTQYF.

This clonotype has a handful of counts. The gene calls are TRBV20-1 and TRBJ2-3; D is perhaps TRBD2 (5 bases). The CDR3 length is 15 residues. CDR1 and CDR2 from the germline V gene are DFQATT and SNEGSKA (reference sequence). V was cut by 6 bases and J by 0 bases, with 16 bases left in between. CDR3 sequence reads: CSARRTPLSTDTQYF. In nucleotides, the CDR3 is TGCAGTGCGAGACGGACTCCACTTAGCACAGATACGCAGTATTTT.

This clonotype was seen many times. The chain has TRBV6-4 and TRBJ1-2, with D perhaps TRBD1 (6 bases). CDR1 and CDR2 (germline): MRHNA, SNTAGT. The CDR3 has 12 amino acids. Trimming took 3 bases from V and 6 from J, leaving 8 bases between them. The CDR3 nucleotides read TGTGCCAGCAGTGAACAGGGAAATGGCTACACCTTC. Translating it yields CASSEQGNGYTF.

The sample holds a few counts of this clonotype. The J gene is TRBJ2-7, the V gene TRBV6-2 or TRBV6-3; D may correspond to TRBD1 or TRBD2 (6 bases each). The V and J ends lost 7 bases and 4 bases respectively, with 17 bases between them. The CDR3 is made up of 14 amino acids. CDR1 is MNHEY and CDR2 is SVGEGT in the germline V gene. Here the CDR3 reads CASKEGGAQYEQYF. CDR3 sequence (DNA): TGTGCCAGCAAGGAGGGGGGCGCACAATACGAGCAGTACTTC.

This clonotype came up a few times. The chain recombines TRBV7-2 with TRBJ2-7, with 11 bases identical to TRBD1. Germline CDR1 is SGHTA and CDR2 is FQGNSA. This CDR3 is built from 14 residues. V lost 5 bases and J lost 8; bases outside the gene matches: 8. This CDR3 is CASSPGTGGMKQYF. CDR3 nucleotides: TGTGCCAGCAGCCCAGGGACAGGGGGGATGAAGCAGTACTTC.